Below, 20 T cell receptor beta chains from the same sample are listed, as sequenced in a study of cytomegalovirus exposure and HLA in healthy donors. The PCR made use of 60 Vbeta and 13 Jbeta primers. Generated by immunoSEQ multiplex PCR, the TCRdb table keeps only in-frame clones and is missing some. The sample comprises 250,000 or so clones, over 90% of which are singletons, and about 1.7% rests with the top ten. Sequences were obtained from PBMCs. All receptors come from a girl aged 2 to 9 in good health and CMV-seronegative.

This chain connects TRBV10-1 to TRBJ2-7, with D possibly matching TRBD1 (6 bases). Germline lookup yields CDR1 WNHNN and CDR2 SYGVQD (reference sequence). The V end lost 7 bases, the J end lost 0 bases, and 7 bases lay between the germline ends. This CDR3 has 12 amino acids. CDR3 sequence reads: CASKGDSYEQYF. The CDR3 DNA reads as TGCGCCAGCAAGGGGGACTCCTACGAGCAGTACTTC.

This chain joins TRBV19 and TRBJ1-6, with unresolved D. The CDR3 is 13 amino acids. Trimming took 7 bases from V and 10 from J, leaving 14 bases between them. Germline V gene sequence: CDR1 LNHDA, CDR2 SQIVND (reference sequence). The CDR3 nucleotides are TGTGCCAGTATCGGCGGTGGTGGATCACCCCTCCACTTT. Translating gives CASIGGGGSPLHF.

This chain joins TRBV6-5 and TRBJ2-7; TRBD2 aligns across 9 bases. The CDR3 consists of 14 residues. With V trimmed by 8 bases and J by 6 bases, 11 bases remained unmatched. Per germline, CDR1 MNHEY and CDR2 SVGAGI. The CDR3 DNA sequence: TGTGCCAGCGGAGCCTTAGCGGGAGTCTCCGAGCAGTACTTC. It codes for CASGALAGVSEQYF.

The J gene is TRBJ2-5, the V gene TRBV9, with 9 bases that match TRBD2. Trimming cost V 3 bases and J 5 bases; bases outside gene matches: 5. Germline V CDR1 and CDR2: SGDLS, YYNGEE. The CDR3 covers 14 residues. CDR3 sequence: CASSARGGAETQYF. The CDR3 DNA reads TGTGCCAGCAGCGCCCGCGGGGGGGCGGAGACCCAGTACTTC. Combining the CDR3 with reference TRBV9 and TRBJ2-5 gives the whole variable domain DSGVTQTPKHLITATGQRVTLRCSPRSGDLSVYWYQQSLDQGLQFLIQYYNGEERAKGNILERFSAQQFPDLHSELNLSSLELGDSALYFCASSARGGAETQYFGPGTRLLVL.

This clone was found once. J is TRBJ2-5 and V is TRBV6-6; D gene unclear. Looked up from germline, CDR1 is MNHNY and CDR2 is SVGAGI (reference sequence). This CDR3 region has 15 residues. The V gene lost 2 bases and the J gene lost 5 bases, with 15 bases spanning the gap. CDR3 bases: TGTGCCAGCAGTTACGGAGTGTCATTCTCGGAGACCCAGTACTTC. This gives the protein CASSYGVSFSETQYF.

This chain uses TRBV19 with TRBJ1-5; TRBD1 is a possible D gene (6 bases). V was clipped by 3 bases and J by 5 bases, with 11 bases between them. CDR1 LNHDA and CDR2 SQIVND come from the germline V gene (reference sequence). This CDR3 has 14 residues. The CDR3 is CASSIQGSDQPQHF. CDR3 in DNA: TGTGCCAGTAGTATTCAGGGGAGCGATCAGCCCCAGCATTTT.

The V call is TRBV7-9, the J call TRBJ1-2; no reliable D call. Germline loops: CDR1 SEHNR, CDR2 FQNEAQ (reference sequence). The CDR3 sequence is 12 residues long. V was shortened by 4 bases and J by 2 bases, with 5 bases between the two germline ends. The DNA of the CDR3 is TGTGCCAGCAGCTCCCCGAACTATGGCTACACCTTC. Its protein product is CASSSPNYGYTF.

The chain employs TRBV29-1 and TRBJ2-1, with TRBD2 identical over 11 bases. CDR1 and CDR2 from the germline V gene are SQVTM and ANQGSEA. V lost 5 bases and J lost 4; bases outside the gene matches: 1. CDR3 length equals 13 residues. The chain's CDR3 is CSVTSGGYNEQFF. The CDR3 DNA reads as TGCAGCGTTACTAGCGGGGGTTACAATGAGCAGTTCTTC.

The chain recombines TRBV5-6 with TRBJ2-5, with 14 bases that match TRBD2. Looked up from germline, CDR1 is SGHDT and CDR2 is YYEEEE. Trimming cost V 1 base and J 4 bases; bases outside gene matches: 6. This CDR3 is 17 amino acids long. The CDR3 sequence is CASSLRLAGGPGETQYF. The CDR3 DNA sequence: TGTGCCAGCAGCTTGCGACTAGCGGGAGGGCCTGGAGAGACCCAGTACTTC. Full variable domain (outside the CDR3, taken from reference TRBV5-6 and TRBJ2-5): DAGVTQSPTHLIKTRGQQVTLRCSPKSGHDTVSWYQQALGQGPQFIFQYYEEEERQRGNFPDRFSGHQFPNYSSELNVNALLLGDSALYLCASSLRLAGGPGETQYFGPGTRLLVL.

The genes are TRBV2 and TRBJ1-1; TRBD1 agrees at 8 bases. V shed 11 bases, J shed 3 bases, and the junction held 5 bases outside the gene matches. The germline gives CDR1 SNHLY, CDR2 FYNNEI. The CDR3 is 12 residues long. The chain's CDR3 is CAVRGRYTEAFF. CDR3 DNA sequence: TGTGCCGTCAGGGGGCGGTACACTGAAGCTTTCTTT. Filled out from reference TRBV2 and TRBJ1-1, the complete variable domain reads EPEVTQTPSHQVTQMGQEVILRCVPISNHLYFYWYRQILGQKVEFLVSFYNNEISEKSEIFDDQFSVERPDGSNFTLKIRSTKLEDSAMYFCAVRGRYTEAFFGQGTRLTVV.

The genes are TRBV6-1 and TRBJ1-1, with D perhaps TRBD1 (5 bases). V gave up 4 bases and J gave up 5 bases, with 11 bases separating them. The CDR3 is 13 residues long. CDR1 and CDR2 (germline): MNHNS, SASEGT. The CDR3 coding sequence is TGTGCCAGCAGTGGCAGGGAAGGAACTGAAGCTTTCTTT. This codes for CASSGREGTEAFF.

This clone is a singleton in its sample. The chain recombines TRBV2 with TRBJ1-5; weak D call: TRBD1 (6 bases). V lost 8 bases and J lost 6, with 14 bases in between. The V gene's germline CDR1 is SNHLY and CDR2 FYNNEI. This CDR3 has 13 residues. CDR3 DNA: TGTGCCAGCGAGGGGGGGAAGCGTCAGCCCCAGCATTTT. It codes for CASEGGKRQPQHF.

The V and J genes are TRBV19 and TRBJ2-7; 8 bases are shared with TRBD1. Germline assignment: CDR1 LNHDA and CDR2 SQIVND (reference sequence). CDR3 length equals 15 residues. The V segment lost 3 bases and the J segment 5 bases; nucleotides outside the gene matches: 9. The CDR3 spells CASSIIGQGFNEQYF. CDR3 sequence (DNA): TGTGCCAGTAGTATTATCGGACAGGGATTCAACGAGCAGTACTTC. The whole variable domain, filled in from reference TRBV19 and TRBJ2-7, reads DGGITQSPKYLFRKEGQNVTLSCEQNLNHDAMYWYRQDPGQGLRLIYYSQIVNDFQKGDIAEGYSVSREKKESFPLTVTSAQKNPTAFYLCASSIIGQGFNEQYFGPGTRLTVT.

The CDR3 nucleotides read TGCGCCAGCACCAGGGATCCAGGGATTAAAGAGACCCAGTACTTC. It specifies CASTRDPGIKETQYF. The chain combines TRBV5-1 with TRBJ2-5, with D possibly being TRBD1 (5 bases). Trimming cost V 6 bases and J 3 bases, with 18 bases left between them. Germline V gives CDR1 SGHRS, CDR2 YFSETQ. The CDR3 runs 15 residues.

Regarding this clone: Other DNA sequences from this sample encode an identical CDR3 as well. The V gene is TRBV5-6, the J gene TRBJ2-5, with no clear D. CDR3 length: 11 amino acids. V was cut by 1 base and J by 5 bases, with 3 bases left in between. In germline, CDR1 is SGHDT, CDR2 YYEEEE. The CDR3 bases are TGTGCCAGCAGCTTGCTGGAGACCCAGTACTTC. Amino acids: CASSLLETQYF.

The V and J genes are TRBV30 and TRBJ1-5; the D gene is possibly TRBD1 (6 bases). The CDR3 runs 13 residues. V lost 2 bases, J lost 6 bases, and 11 bases lay in between. Looked up from germline, CDR1 is GTSNPN and CDR2 is SVGIG (reference sequence). The CDR3 is CAWSYTGIQPQHF. The CDR3 nucleotides are TGTGCCTGGAGTTATACAGGGATTCAGCCCCAGCATTTT.

The chain employs TRBV6-5 and TRBJ2-7, with TRBD1 matching 8 bases. Germline values: CDR1 MNHEY, CDR2 SVGAGI. This CDR3 has 14 residues. The junction had 0 bases not matched to a gene; V was cut back by 2 bases and J by 0 bases. The CDR3 bases are TGTGCCAGCAGTTACGACAGGGGCTCCTACGAGCAGTACTTC. Translating it yields CASSYDRGSYEQYF.

This chain connects TRBV19 to TRBJ2-5; 8 positions agree with TRBD1. Germline V CDR1 and CDR2: LNHDA, SQIVND (reference sequence). The CDR3 runs to 14 residues. J gave up 11 bases and V 6 bases, and 14 bases lay outside the gene matches. The CDR3 DNA reads as TGTGCCAGTAGCTTTGGGACAGGAGGTTGGGAGCAGTACTTC. This codes for CASSFGTGGWEQYF.

The chain joins TRBV30 to TRBJ2-1, with 9 positions matching TRBD2. Germline CDR1 GTSNPN, CDR2 SVGIG (reference sequence). This CDR3 region has 14 residues. V lost 3 bases, J lost 10 bases, and 10 bases stayed unmatched. The CDR3 region is CAWSEGSGRWEQFF. CDR3 nucleotides: TGTGCCTGGAGCGAGGGTAGCGGGAGATGGGAGCAGTTCTTC.

This chain connects TRBV27 to TRBJ1-1; D remains unclear. V lost 6 bases to trimming and J lost 8 bases, with 16 bases between them. CDR3 length: 13 residues. Germline V gene lookup returns CDR1 MNHEY and CDR2 SMNVEV (reference sequence). As DNA, the CDR3 is TGTGCCAGCAGCGAACTAACCCCGGGGGAAGCTTTCTTT. It codes for CASSELTPGEAFF.